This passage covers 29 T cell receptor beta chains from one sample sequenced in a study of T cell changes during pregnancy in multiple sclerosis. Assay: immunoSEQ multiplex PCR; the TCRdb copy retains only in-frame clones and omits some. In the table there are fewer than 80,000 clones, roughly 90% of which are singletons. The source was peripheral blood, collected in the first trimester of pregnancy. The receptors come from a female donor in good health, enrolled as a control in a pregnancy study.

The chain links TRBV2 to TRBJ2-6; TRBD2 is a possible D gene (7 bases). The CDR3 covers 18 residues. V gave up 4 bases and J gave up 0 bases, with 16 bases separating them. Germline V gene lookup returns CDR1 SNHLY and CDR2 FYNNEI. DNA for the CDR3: TGTGCCAGCAGTGGGGGGCTAGCGGTTAGCTCTGGGGCCAACGTCCTGACTTTC. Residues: CASSGGLAVSSGANVLTF.

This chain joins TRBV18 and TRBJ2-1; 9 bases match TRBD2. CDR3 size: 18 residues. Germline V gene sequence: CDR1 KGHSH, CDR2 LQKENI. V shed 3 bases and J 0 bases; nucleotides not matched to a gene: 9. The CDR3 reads CASSPLRLADSSYNEQFF. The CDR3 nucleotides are TGTGCCAGCTCACCCTTAAGACTAGCGGATAGCTCCTACAATGAGCAGTTCTTC.

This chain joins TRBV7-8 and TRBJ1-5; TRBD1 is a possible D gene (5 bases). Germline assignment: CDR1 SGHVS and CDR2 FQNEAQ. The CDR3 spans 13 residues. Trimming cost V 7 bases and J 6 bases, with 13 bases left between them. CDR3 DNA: TGTGCCAGCACCAACTGGGGCGGTCAGCCCCAGCATTTT. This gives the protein CASTNWGGQPQHF.

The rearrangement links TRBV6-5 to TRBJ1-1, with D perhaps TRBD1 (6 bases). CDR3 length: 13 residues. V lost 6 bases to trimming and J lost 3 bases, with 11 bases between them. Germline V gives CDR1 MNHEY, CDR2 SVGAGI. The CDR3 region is CASRRTGYTEAFF. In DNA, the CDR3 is TGTGCCAGCAGGCGAACAGGGTACACTGAAGCTTTCTTT.

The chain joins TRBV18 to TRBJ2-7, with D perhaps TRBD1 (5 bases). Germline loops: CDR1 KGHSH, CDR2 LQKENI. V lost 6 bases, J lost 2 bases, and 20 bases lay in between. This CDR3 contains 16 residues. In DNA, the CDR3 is TGTGCCAGCTCCTCGTTAAAAGGGGTCCCGGCCTACGAGCAGTACTTC. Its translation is CASSSLKGVPAYEQYF. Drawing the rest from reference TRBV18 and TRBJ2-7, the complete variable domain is NAGVMQNPRHLVRRRGQEARLRCSPMKGHSHVYWYRQLPEEGLKFMVYLQKENIIDESGMPKERFSAEFPKEGPSILRIQQVVRGDSAAYFCASSSLKGVPAYEQYFGPGTRLTVT.

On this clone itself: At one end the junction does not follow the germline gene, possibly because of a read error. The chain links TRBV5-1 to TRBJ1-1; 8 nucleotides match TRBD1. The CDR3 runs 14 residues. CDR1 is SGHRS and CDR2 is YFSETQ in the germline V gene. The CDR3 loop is CASSLDRVGTEAFF. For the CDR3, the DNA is TGCGCCAGCAGTTTGGACAGGGTAGGCACTGAAGCTTTCTTT. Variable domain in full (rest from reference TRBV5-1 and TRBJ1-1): KAGVTQTPRYLIKTRGQQVTLSCSPISGHRSVSWYQQTPGQGLQFLFEYFSETQRNKGNFPGRFSGRQFSNSRSEMNVSTLELGDSALYLCASSLDRVGTEAFFGQGTRLTVV.

The CDR3, as DNA: TGTGCCAGCAGACAGGGGGCGGATGGCTACACCTTC. Translation gives CASRQGADGYTF. J is TRBJ1-2 and V is TRBV28; 9 bases align to TRBD1. CDR1 is MDHEN and CDR2 is SYDVKM in the germline V gene. The trim removed 6 bases at V and 6 bases at J, leaving 2 bases unmatched. This CDR3 region has 12 residues.

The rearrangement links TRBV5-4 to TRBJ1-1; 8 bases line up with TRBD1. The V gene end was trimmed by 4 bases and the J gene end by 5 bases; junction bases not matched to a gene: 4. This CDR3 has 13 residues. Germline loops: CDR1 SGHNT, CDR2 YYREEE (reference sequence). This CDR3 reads CASSTTGGTEAFF. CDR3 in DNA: TGTGCCAGCAGCACAACAGGGGGAACTGAAGCTTTCTTT.

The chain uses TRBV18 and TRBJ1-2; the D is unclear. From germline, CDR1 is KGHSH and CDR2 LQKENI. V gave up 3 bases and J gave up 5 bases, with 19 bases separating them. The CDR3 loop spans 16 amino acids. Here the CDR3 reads CASSPLERTGNYGYTF. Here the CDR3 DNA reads TGTGCCAGCTCACCGCTGGAACGGACCGGGAATTATGGCTACACCTTC.

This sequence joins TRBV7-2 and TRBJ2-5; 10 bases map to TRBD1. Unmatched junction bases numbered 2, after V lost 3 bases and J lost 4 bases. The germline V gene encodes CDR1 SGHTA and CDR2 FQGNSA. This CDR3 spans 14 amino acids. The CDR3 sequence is CASSFRTGGETQYF. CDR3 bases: TGTGCCAGCAGCTTTAGGACAGGGGGAGAGACCCAGTACTTC.

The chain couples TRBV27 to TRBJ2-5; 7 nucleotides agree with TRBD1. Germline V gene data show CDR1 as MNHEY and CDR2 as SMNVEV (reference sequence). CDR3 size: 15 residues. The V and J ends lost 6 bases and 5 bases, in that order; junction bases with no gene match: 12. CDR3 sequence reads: CASRETGASRETQYF. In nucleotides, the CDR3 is TGTGCCAGCAGGGAAACAGGGGCCAGCAGGGAGACCCAGTACTTC.

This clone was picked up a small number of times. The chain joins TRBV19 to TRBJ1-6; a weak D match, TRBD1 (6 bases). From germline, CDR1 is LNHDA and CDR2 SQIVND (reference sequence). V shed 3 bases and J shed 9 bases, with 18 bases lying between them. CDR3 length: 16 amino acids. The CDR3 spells CASSIRGGGGGSPLHF. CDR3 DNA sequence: TGTGCCAGTAGTATCCGAGGGGGGGGCGGTGGTTCACCCCTCCACTTT. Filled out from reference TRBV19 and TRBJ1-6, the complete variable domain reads DGGITQSPKYLFRKEGQNVTLSCEQNLNHDAMYWYRQDPGQGLRLIYYSQIVNDFQKGDIAEGYSVSREKKESFPLTVTSAQKNPTAFYLCASSIRGGGGGSPLHFGNGTRLTVT.

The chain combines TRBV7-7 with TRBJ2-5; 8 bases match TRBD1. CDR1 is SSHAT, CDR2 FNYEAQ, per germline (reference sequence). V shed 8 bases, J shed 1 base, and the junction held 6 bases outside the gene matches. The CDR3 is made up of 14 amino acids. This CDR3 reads CASGVTGGQETQYF. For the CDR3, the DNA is TGTGCCAGCGGGGTAACAGGGGGCCAAGAGACCCAGTACTTC.

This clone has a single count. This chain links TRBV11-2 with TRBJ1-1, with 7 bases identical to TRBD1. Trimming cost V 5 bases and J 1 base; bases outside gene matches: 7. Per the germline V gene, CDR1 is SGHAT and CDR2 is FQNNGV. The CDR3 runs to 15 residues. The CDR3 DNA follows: TGTGCCAGCAGCCTAGTCTGGACAGGGAACACTGAAGCTTTCTTT. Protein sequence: CASSLVWTGNTEAFF.

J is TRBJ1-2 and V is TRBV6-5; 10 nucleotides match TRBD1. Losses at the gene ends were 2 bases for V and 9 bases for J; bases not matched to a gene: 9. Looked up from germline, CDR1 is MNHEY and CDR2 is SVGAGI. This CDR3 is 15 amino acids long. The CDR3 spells CASSYAGTGENRYTF. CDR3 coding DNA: TGTGCCAGCAGTTACGCCGGGACAGGGGAAAATCGCTACACCTTC.

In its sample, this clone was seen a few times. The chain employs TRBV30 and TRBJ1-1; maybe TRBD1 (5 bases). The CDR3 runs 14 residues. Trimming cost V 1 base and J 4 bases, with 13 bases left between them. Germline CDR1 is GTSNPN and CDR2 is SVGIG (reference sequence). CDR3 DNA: TGTGCCTGGAGTGGCGGGGCAGGGCGCACTGAAGCTTTCTTT. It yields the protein CAWSGGAGRTEAFF.

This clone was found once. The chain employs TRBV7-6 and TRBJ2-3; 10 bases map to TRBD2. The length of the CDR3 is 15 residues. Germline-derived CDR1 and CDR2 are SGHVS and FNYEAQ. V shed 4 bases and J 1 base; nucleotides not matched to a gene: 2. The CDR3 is CASSSSGSRTDTQYF. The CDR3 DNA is TGTGCCAGCAGCTCTAGCGGGAGTCGCACAGATACGCAGTATTTT. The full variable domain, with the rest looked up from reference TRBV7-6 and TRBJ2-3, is GAGVSQSPRYKVTKRGQDVALRCDPISGHVSLYWYRQALGQGPEFLTYFNYEAQQDKSGLPNDRFSAERPEGSISTLTIQRTEQRDSAMYRCASSSSGSRTDTQYFGPGTRLTVL.

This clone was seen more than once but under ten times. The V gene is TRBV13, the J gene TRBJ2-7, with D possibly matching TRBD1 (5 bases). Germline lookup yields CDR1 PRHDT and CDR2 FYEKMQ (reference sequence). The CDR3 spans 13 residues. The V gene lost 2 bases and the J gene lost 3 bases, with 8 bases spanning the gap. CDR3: CASSLWGGYEQYF. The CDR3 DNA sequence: TGTGCCAGCAGCTTATGGGGCGGCTACGAGCAGTACTTC.

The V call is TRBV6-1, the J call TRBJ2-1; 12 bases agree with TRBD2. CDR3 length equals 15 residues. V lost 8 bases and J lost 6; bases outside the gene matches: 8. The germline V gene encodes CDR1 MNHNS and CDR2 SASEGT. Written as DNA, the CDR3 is TGTGCCAGCGATCAACTAGCGGGAGGTACCAATGAGCAGTTCTTC. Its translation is CASDQLAGGTNEQFF.

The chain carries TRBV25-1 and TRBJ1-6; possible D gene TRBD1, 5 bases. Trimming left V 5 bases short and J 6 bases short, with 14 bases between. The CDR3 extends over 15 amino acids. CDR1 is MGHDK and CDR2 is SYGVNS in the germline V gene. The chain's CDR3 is CASSSMQGGNSPLHF. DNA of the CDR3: TGTGCCAGCAGTTCGATGCAGGGAGGTAATTCACCCCTCCACTTT.

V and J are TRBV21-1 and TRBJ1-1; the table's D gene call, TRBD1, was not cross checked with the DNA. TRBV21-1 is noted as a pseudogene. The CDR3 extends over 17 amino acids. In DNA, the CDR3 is TGTGCCAGCAGCAAAGAGGGAAGGGGGAGATATGACACTGAAGCTTTCTTT. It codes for CASSKEGRGRYDTEAFF.

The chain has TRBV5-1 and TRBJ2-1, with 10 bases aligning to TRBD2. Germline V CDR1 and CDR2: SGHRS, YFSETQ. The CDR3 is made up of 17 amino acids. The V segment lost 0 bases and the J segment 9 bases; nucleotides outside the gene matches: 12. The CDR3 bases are TGCGCCAGCAGCTTGGGGCTCGGTAGCGGGGGGACGAGTGAGCAGTTCTTC. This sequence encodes CASSLGLGSGGTSEQFF.

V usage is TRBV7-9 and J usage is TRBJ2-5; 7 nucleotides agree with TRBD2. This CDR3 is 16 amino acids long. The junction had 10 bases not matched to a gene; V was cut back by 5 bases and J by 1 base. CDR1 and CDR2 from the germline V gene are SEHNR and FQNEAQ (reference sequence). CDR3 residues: CASSPRQAGFQETQYF. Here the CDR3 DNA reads TGTGCCAGCAGCCCTCGTCAAGCGGGGTTCCAAGAGACCCAGTACTTC.

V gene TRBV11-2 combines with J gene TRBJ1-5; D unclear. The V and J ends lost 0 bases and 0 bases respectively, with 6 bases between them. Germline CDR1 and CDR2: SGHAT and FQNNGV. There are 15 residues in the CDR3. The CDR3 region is CASSLEAGSNQPQHF. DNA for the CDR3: TGTGCCAGCAGCTTAGAGGCAGGTAGCAATCAGCCCCAGCATTTT.

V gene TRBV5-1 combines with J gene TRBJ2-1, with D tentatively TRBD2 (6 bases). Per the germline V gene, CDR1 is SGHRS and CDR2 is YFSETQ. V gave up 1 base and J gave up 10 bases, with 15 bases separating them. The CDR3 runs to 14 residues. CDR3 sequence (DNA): TGCGCCAGCAGCTTGACCCCGGGAGAGAGGGAGCAGTTCTTC. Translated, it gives CASSLTPGEREQFF.

In DNA, the CDR3 is TGCAGTGCCTCAGGGGCTTATGGCTACACCTTC. It codes for CSASGAYGYTF. The V gene is TRBV20-1, the J gene TRBJ1-2; tentative D call: TRBD1 (6 bases). V was cut by 6 bases and J by 5 bases, with 10 bases left in between. CDR3 size: 11 residues. Per germline, CDR1 DFQATT and CDR2 SNEGSKA (reference sequence).

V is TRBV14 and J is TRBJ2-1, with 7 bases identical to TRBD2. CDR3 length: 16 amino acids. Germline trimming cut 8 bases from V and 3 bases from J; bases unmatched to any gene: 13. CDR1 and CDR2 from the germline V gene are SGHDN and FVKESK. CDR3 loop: CASAKTGLGIYNEQFF. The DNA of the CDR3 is TGTGCCAGCGCTAAAACCGGACTAGGGATCTACAATGAGCAGTTCTTC.

The chain's CDR3 is CASSNPGETQYF. The CDR3 DNA follows: TGTGCCAGCTCGAACCCAGGAGAGACCCAGTACTTC. The chain couples TRBV18 to TRBJ2-5; no firm D call. Germline CDR1 is KGHSH and CDR2 is LQKENI. Trimming pared 6 bases from V and 4 bases from J, leaving 9 bases between. The CDR3 length is 12 residues.

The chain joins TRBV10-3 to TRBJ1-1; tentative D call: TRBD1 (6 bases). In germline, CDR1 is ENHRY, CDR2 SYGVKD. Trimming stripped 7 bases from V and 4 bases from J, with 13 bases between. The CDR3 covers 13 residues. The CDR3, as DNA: TGTGCCATCACTAGCGGAGGGGGCACTGAAGCTTTCTTT. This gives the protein CAITSGGGTEAFF.